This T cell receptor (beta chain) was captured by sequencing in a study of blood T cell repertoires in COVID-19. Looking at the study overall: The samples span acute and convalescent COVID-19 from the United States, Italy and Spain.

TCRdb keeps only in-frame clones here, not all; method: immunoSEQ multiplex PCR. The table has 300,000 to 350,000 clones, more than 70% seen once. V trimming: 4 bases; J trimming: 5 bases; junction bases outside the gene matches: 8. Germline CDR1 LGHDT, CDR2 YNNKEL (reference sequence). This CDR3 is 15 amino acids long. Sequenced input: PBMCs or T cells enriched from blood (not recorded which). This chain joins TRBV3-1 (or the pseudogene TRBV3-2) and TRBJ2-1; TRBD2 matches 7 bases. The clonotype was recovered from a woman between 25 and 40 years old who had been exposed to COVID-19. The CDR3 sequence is CASSLTGLRDNEQFF. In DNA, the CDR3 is TGTGCCAGCAGCCTAACGGGACTAAGAGACAATGAGCAGTTCTTC.